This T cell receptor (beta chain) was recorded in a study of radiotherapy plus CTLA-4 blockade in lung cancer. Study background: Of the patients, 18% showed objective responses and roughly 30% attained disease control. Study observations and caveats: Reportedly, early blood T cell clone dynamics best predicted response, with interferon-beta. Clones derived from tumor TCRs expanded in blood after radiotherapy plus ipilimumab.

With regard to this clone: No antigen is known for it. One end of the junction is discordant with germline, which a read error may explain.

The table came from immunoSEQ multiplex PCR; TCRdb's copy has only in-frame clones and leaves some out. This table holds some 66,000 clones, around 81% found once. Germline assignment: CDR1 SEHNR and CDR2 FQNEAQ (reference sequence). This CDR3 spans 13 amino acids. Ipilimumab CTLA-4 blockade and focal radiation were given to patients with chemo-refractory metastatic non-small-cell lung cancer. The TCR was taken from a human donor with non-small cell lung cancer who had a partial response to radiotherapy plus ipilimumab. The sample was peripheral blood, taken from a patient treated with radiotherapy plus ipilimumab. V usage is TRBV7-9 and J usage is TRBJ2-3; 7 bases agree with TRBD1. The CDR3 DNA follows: TGTGCCAGCAGCCACAGGGGCACGGATACGCAGTATTTT. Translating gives CASSHRGTDTQYF.